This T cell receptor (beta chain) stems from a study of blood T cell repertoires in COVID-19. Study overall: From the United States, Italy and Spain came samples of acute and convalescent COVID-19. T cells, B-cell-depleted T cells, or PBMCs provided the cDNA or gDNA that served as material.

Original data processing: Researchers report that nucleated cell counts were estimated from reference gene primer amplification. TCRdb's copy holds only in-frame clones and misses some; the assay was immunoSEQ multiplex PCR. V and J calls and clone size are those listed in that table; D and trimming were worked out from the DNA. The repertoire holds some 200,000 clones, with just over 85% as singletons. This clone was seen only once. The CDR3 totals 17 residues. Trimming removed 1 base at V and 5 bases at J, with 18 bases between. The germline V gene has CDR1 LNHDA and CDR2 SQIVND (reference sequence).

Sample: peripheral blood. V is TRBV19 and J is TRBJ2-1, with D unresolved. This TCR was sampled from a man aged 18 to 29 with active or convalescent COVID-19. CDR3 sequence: CASSIVAGFGMDNEQFF. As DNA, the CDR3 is TGTGCCAGTAGTATAGTGGCAGGTTTTGGTATGGACAATGAGCAGTTCTTC.